This entry concerns a single TCR beta chain. This sample is drawn from a study of shared clonotypes between healthy human individuals. Across the whole study: Researchers drew samples from two women and three men aged 18 to 49.

Authors' analysis steps: From ImmunoSEQ came sequences covering only the junction and carrying no quality scores, so filtering differed. Only in-frame clones appear in the TCRdb table, and some are missing; sequencing was by immunoSEQ multiplex PCR. The D gene and trimming were derived from the DNA, and the V and J assignments and clone size from that table. The profile shows roughly 640,000 clones, roughly 97% of them singletons. Germline V gives CDR1 SGHTA, CDR2 FQGNSA. This CDR3 contains 13 residues. This TCR derives from a woman aged 25 to 39 in good health. The material sequenced was naive CD4+ T cells sorted from blood. As to subset: CD45RA+ positively selected. This chain links TRBV7-2 with TRBJ2-5; weak D call: TRBD2 (5 bases). The DNA end lines up better with TRBJ2-7; the J call may be wrong. Written as DNA, the CDR3 is TGTGCCAGCAGCTTACTAGCCGCCCACGAGCAGTACTTC. Translation gives CASSLLAAHEQYF.